These T cell receptor beta chains were read from a single sample in a study of cytomegalovirus exposure and HLA in healthy donors. Data came from immunoSEQ multiplex PCR; TCRdb stores just in-frame clones and leaves some out. This table has approximately 93,000 clones, 70% to 80% appearing once. The sample consisted of PBMCs. These TCRs come from a male donor in good health and CMV-seropositive. Each CDR3 is given with its conserved first and last residue. D genes are given only for firm matches. Only some rows state a clone size, as once, few, many or a class for expanded clones.

J gene: TRBJ1-2
D gene: TRBD1
clone size: .
V gene: TRBV4-2
CDR3 DNA: TGTGCCAGCAGCCACCCGGGACAGGGTAACAGCTACACCTTC
CDR3 protein: CASSHPGQGNSYTF

J gene: TRBJ2-7
D gene: TRBD2
clone size: .
V gene: TRBV6-5
CDR3 DNA: TGTGCCAGCTGGGCTAGCGGCTACGAGCAGTACTTC
CDR3 protein: CASWASGYEQYF

J gene: TRBJ2-7
D gene: .
clone size: .
V gene: TRBV7-2
CDR3 DNA: TGTGCCAGCAGCTTAGGAGGGGGAGGGCTAGGGAACGAGCAGTACTTC
CDR3 protein: CASSLGGGGLGNEQYF

J gene: TRBJ1-1
D gene: TRBD1
clone size: few
V gene: TRBV29-1
CDR3 DNA: TGCAGCGGCGGGACAGGGCGGAGCACTGAAGCTTTCTTT
CDR3 protein: CSGGTGRSTEAFF

J gene: TRBJ1-2
D gene: TRBD1
clone size: .
V gene: TRBV27
CDR3 DNA: TGTGCCAGCAGACGCGTAGACAGGGCCTCTGGCTACACCTTC
CDR3 protein: CASRRVDRASGYTF

J gene: TRBJ1-2
D gene: .
clone size: once
V gene: TRBV5-1
CDR3 DNA: TGCGCCAGCAGCCCCTCTCTCGACAGGAGCTATGGCTACACCTTC
CDR3 protein: CASSPSLDRSYGYTF

J gene: TRBJ2-7
D gene: .
clone size: .
V gene: TRBV4-1
CDR3 DNA: TGCGCCAGCAGCCAGACAGGACCCTCGAGCTCCTACGAGCAGTACTTC
CDR3 protein: CASSQTGPSSSYEQYF

J gene: TRBJ1-2
D gene: TRBD1
clone size: .
V gene: TRBV7-2
CDR3 DNA: TGTGCCAGCAGCATGGGACAGGGATATGGCTACACCTTC
CDR3 protein: CASSMGQGYGYTF

J gene: TRBJ1-4
D gene: .
clone size: .
V gene: TRBV5-1
CDR3 DNA: TGCGCCAGCAGTTTAGCCCCCGAAGATGTAAAACTGTTTTTT
CDR3 protein: CASSLAPEDVKLFF

J gene: TRBJ2-1
D gene: .
clone size: .
V gene: TRBV5-6
CDR3 DNA: TGTGCCAGCAGCTTGGGGCAGGGGGGATATGAGCAGTTCTTC
CDR3 protein: CASSLGQGGYEQFF

J gene: TRBJ2-2
D gene: TRBD1
clone size: .
V gene: TRBV7-9
CDR3 DNA: TGTGCCAGCAGCTCTAGGACAGGGTGGGCCGGGGAGCTGTTTTTT
CDR3 protein: CASSSRTGWAGELFF

J gene: TRBJ2-1
D gene: .
clone size: few
V gene: TRBV5-5
CDR3 DNA: TGTGCCAGCAGCTCCCGACAGGACAATGAGCAGTTCTTC
CDR3 protein: CASSSRQDNEQFF

J gene: TRBJ2-7
D gene: .
clone size: once
V gene: TRBV5-6
CDR3 DNA: TGTGCCAGCAGCTTGGTTCCCTCCGAGCAGTACTTC
CDR3 protein: CASSLVPSEQYF

J gene: TRBJ1-1
D gene: TRBD1
clone size: .
V gene: TRBV6-1
CDR3 DNA: TGTGCCAGCGGGACAGTGGGAAACACTGAAGCTTTCTTT
CDR3 protein: CASGTVGNTEAFF

J gene: TRBJ1-1
D gene: TRBD1
clone size: .
V gene: TRBV7-8
CDR3 DNA: TGTGCCAGCAGCTCCAGACAGGGAGTGAACACTGAAGCTTTCTTT
CDR3 protein: CASSSRQGVNTEAFF

J gene: TRBJ2-1
D gene: .
clone size: .
V gene: TRBV7-3
CDR3 DNA: TGTGCCAGCAGCTCCAAGCGGGCCTCCTCCTACAATGAGCAGTTCTTC
CDR3 protein: CASSSKRASSYNEQFF

J gene: TRBJ1-1
D gene: .
clone size: .
V gene: TRBV18
CDR3 DNA: TGTGCCAGCTCACCACCCAACGGACTGATGAACACTGAAGCTTTCTTT
CDR3 protein: CASSPPNGLMNTEAFF

J gene: TRBJ1-1
D gene: .
clone size: .
V gene: TRBV9
CDR3 DNA: TGTGCCAGCAGCGTAGGACAGTTCAACACTGAAGCTTTCTTT
CDR3 protein: CASSVGQFNTEAFF

J gene: TRBJ1-1
D gene: .
clone size: .
V gene: TRBV30
CDR3 DNA: TGTGCCTCAAACGAGGGCTTGAACACTGAAGCTTTCTTT
CDR3 protein: CASNEGLNTEAFF

J gene: TRBJ1-2
D gene: .
clone size: .
V gene: TRBV4-3
CDR3 DNA: TGCGCCAGCAGCCAAGGACCCACTAAGACAGGCTCTGGCTACACCTTC
CDR3 protein: CASSQGPTKTGSGYTF

J gene: TRBJ1-1
D gene: .
clone size: .
V gene: TRBV4-2
CDR3 DNA: TGTGCCAGCAGCCACATCGATGTCGGGCAGGGGAAGCCTGAAGCTTTCTTT
CDR3 protein: CASSHIDVGQGKPEAFF

J gene: TRBJ2-4
D gene: .
clone size: .
V gene: TRBV30
CDR3 DNA: TGTGCCTGGAGTGTAGGGGTCAGTCGCAAAAACATTCAGTACTTC
CDR3 protein: CAWSVGVSRKNIQYF

J gene: TRBJ2-7
D gene: TRBD1
clone size: .
V gene: TRBV7-6
CDR3 DNA: TGTGCCAGCAGCTCAAAAGCAGGGGGTCCAAACGAGCAGTACTTC
CDR3 protein: CASSSKAGGPNEQYF

J gene: TRBJ1-2
D gene: .
clone size: .
V gene: TRBV11-3
CDR3 DNA: TGTGCCAGCGTCCGCCAGGCCGTCGCTGGCTACACCTTC
CDR3 protein: CASVRQAVAGYTF